These 30 T cell receptor beta chains originate from one sample sequenced in a study of identical twins. TCRdb passed the 5' RACE reads through MiXCR, listing each CDR3 protein once. The profile shows some 440,000 distinct CDR3 sequences, roughly a quarter of them singletons. This sample also belongs to another study, concerning T cells expressing NK-cell markers.

The sequenced sample was CD4+ T cells sorted from blood. The receptor source for this set is a woman between 18 and 29 years old in good health.

This clonotype was found a few times. The chain has TRBV15 and TRBJ2-1; 7 bases map to TRBD2. This CDR3 contains 16 residues. The V and J ends lost 4 bases and 3 bases, in that order; junction bases with no gene match: 9. In germline, CDR1 is LNHNV, CDR2 YYDKDF (reference sequence). The CDR3 region is CATSTSGSAVYNEQFF. CDR3 DNA: TGTGCCACCAGCACTAGCGGAAGTGCCGTCTACAATGAGCAGTTCTTC.

The rearrangement joins TRBV5-1 to TRBJ2-7, with a tentative D call TRBD1 (5 bases). The CDR3 has 16 residues. Germline lookup yields CDR1 SGHRS and CDR2 YFSETQ. Trimming cost V 0 bases and J 5 bases, with 18 bases left between them. CDR3 bases: TGCGCCAGCAGCTTGGCCTCAGGGCCCGGCCTCAACGAGCAGTACTTC. Residues: CASSLASGPGLNEQYF.

This chain links TRBV12-3 or TRBV12-4 with TRBJ2-7; either TRBD1 or TRBD2 may fit D (5 bases each). The CDR3 has 14 amino acids. Trimming removed 7 bases from V and 3 bases from J, with 16 bases in between. As DNA, the CDR3 is TGTGCCAGCACCAGGGACCGCATACACTACGAGCAGTACTTC. Translated: CASTRDRIHYEQYF.

In this sample, this clonotype turned up a few times. The CDR3: CASSPPGPGELFF. In DNA form, the CDR3 reads TGTGCCAGCAGCCCACCGGGTCCCGGGGAGCTGTTTTTT. The chain couples TRBV12-3 or TRBV12-4 to TRBJ2-2; no reliable D call. The CDR3 has 13 amino acids. The ends were cut back, 6 bases at V and 6 bases at J, with 11 bases in the middle.

This clonotype was seen more than once but under ten times. This chain uses TRBV12-3 or TRBV12-4 with TRBJ2-1; no reliable D call. V lost 5 bases and J lost 2, with 10 bases in between. This CDR3 is 14 amino acids long. CDR3 sequence: CASSDNWAYNEQFF. In DNA form, the CDR3 reads TGTGCCAGCAGTGACAACTGGGCCTACAATGAGCAGTTCTTC.

This chain uses TRBV2 with TRBJ2-7, with D perhaps TRBD1 (6 bases). From germline, CDR1 is SNHLY and CDR2 FYNNEI. V was clipped by 3 bases and J by 6 bases, with 15 bases between them. The CDR3 runs 14 residues. The chain's CDR3 is CASSDRTDGFEQYF. The DNA for the CDR3 is TGTGCCAGCAGTGATAGGACAGATGGGTTCGAGCAGTACTTC.

In this sample, this clonotype turned up a few times. J is TRBJ2-1 and V is TRBV7-9, with TRBD2 identical over 10 bases. Looked up from germline, CDR1 is SEHNR and CDR2 is FQNEAQ (reference sequence). With 4 bases clipped from V and 9 bases from J, the junction kept 0 bases outside the gene matches. This CDR3 has 12 residues. The CDR3 region is CASSSSGSEQFF. The CDR3 DNA reads as TGTGCCAGCAGCTCTAGCGGGAGTGAGCAGTTCTTC. The full variable domain, with the rest looked up from reference TRBV7-9 and TRBJ2-1, is DTGVSQNPRHKITKRGQNVTFRCDPISEHNRLYWYRQTLGQGPEFLTYFQNEAQLEKSRLLSDRFSAERPKGSFSTLEIQRTEQGDSAMYLCASSSSGSEQFFGPGTRLTVL.

J is TRBJ2-1 and V is TRBV4-3, with 12 bases matching TRBD2. V shed 7 bases, J shed 4 bases, and the junction held 5 bases outside the gene matches. Per germline, CDR1 LGHNA and CDR2 YSLEER. CDR3 size: 15 residues. The CDR3 DNA is TGCGCCAGCACCCTGCTAGCGGGGGGGTACAATGAGCAGTTCTTC. Translating gives CASTLLAGGYNEQFF.

The sample holds a few counts of this clonotype. CDR3 amino acids: CASSPSGRPAEQFF. The CDR3 region has the DNA TGTGCCAGCTCCCCTAGCGGGAGGCCTGCCGAGCAGTTCTTC. The genes are TRBV6-2 or TRBV6-3 and TRBJ2-1; TRBD2 agrees at 11 bases. The CDR3 loop spans 14 amino acids. With 8 bases clipped from V and 10 bases from J, the junction kept 10 bases outside the gene matches. In germline, CDR1 is MNHEY, CDR2 SVGEGT.

V is TRBV3-1 and J is TRBJ1-5; no definite D call. V gave up 4 bases and J gave up 2 bases, with 9 bases separating them. The CDR3 covers 14 residues. CDR1 is LGHDT and CDR2 is YNNKEL in the germline V gene (reference sequence). Here the CDR3 reads CASSLAPGNQPQHF. The CDR3 region has the DNA TGTGCCAGCAGCCTTGCGCCAGGCAATCAGCCCCAGCATTTT.

The V and J genes are TRBV10-3 and TRBJ2-3; D ambiguous. Germline V gene sequence: CDR1 ENHRY, CDR2 SYGVKD. With 10 bases removed from V and 5 bases from J, the gap between germline ends came to 13 bases. The CDR3 length is 12 residues. The CDR3 loop is CATQSTGDTQYF. The DNA for the CDR3 is TGTGCCACCCAATCTACCGGAGATACGCAGTATTTT.

This clonotype was seen just once. J is TRBJ2-1 and V is TRBV6-2 or TRBV6-3, with TRBD2 as a possible D gene (6 bases). Germline CDR1 MNHEY, CDR2 SVGEGT. The length of the CDR3 is 14 residues. Trimming removed 2 bases from V and 5 bases from J, with 10 bases in between. CDR3 coding DNA: TGTGCCAGCAGTTACCCGGGCGGGAACAATGAGCAGTTCTTC. Its translation: CASSYPGGNNEQFF.

The chain combines TRBV6-1 with TRBJ2-1; no definite D call. Germline V lookup: CDR1 MNHNS, CDR2 SASEGT. The CDR3 covers 18 residues. V gave up 6 bases and J gave up 0 bases, with 21 bases separating them. DNA of the CDR3: TGTGCCAGCAGACCCATTCTGTTGATAGTTAACTCCTACAATGAGCAGTTCTTC. Encoded protein: CASRPILLIVNSYNEQFF.

In DNA form, the CDR3 reads TGTGCCAGCAGTTTTTATGGACGGAATAGCAATCAGCCCCAGCATTTT. Amino acids: CASSFYGRNSNQPQHF. The chain employs TRBV12-3 or TRBV12-4 and TRBJ1-5; D is ambiguous. There are 16 residues in the CDR3. The germline V and J ends were trimmed by 3 bases and 0 bases, with 12 bases remaining between them.

This clonotype was counted between two and nine times. The V gene is TRBV27, the J gene TRBJ2-2; D may correspond to TRBD1 or TRBD2 (5 bases each). Germline V CDR1 and CDR2: MNHEY, SMNVEV (reference sequence). The CDR3 is made up of 16 amino acids. Trimming stripped 0 bases from V and 1 base from J, with 9 bases between. The DNA of the CDR3 is TGTGCCAGCAGTTTATCGGGACGGGTGAACACCGGGGAGCTGTTTTTT. Protein product: CASSLSGRVNTGELFF.

This clonotype was detected only a few times. The chain links TRBV12-3 or TRBV12-4 to TRBJ1-4, with D perhaps TRBD1 (6 bases). V was clipped by 5 bases and J by 1 base, with 17 bases between them. There are 17 residues in the CDR3. In DNA form, the CDR3 reads TGTGCCAGCAGTGGGGGGCCTTCAGACCTAACTAATGAAAAACTGTTTTTT. It codes for CASSGGPSDLTNEKLFF.

Here the CDR3 DNA reads TGCAGTGCTAGAGATCGGAGGACAGCGAGCACAGATACGCAGTATTTT. Residues: CSARDRRTASTDTQYF. The J gene is TRBJ2-3, the V gene TRBV20-1; a possible D gene is TRBD1 (6 bases). This CDR3 is 16 amino acids long. CDR1 and CDR2 from the germline V gene are DFQATT and SNEGSKA (reference sequence). The V end was cut by 0 bases, the J end by 0 bases, with 13 bases between.

This sequence joins TRBV18 and TRBJ2-5; D call uncertain. The end of the DNA aligns better with TRBJ2-7, so the J call may be wrong. This CDR3 comprises 15 residues. Germline V gene lookup returns CDR1 KGHSH and CDR2 LQKENI. CDR3: CASSPLMGGTYEQYF. CDR3 sequence (DNA): TGTGCCAGCTCACCGCTCATGGGCGGAACCTACGAGCAGTACTTC.

J is TRBJ2-4 and V is TRBV6-2 or TRBV6-3; 7 bases are shared with TRBD1. CDR3 size: 13 residues. Germline loops: CDR1 MNHEY, CDR2 SVGEGT. J lost 8 bases, V lost 8 bases, and 9 bases had no gene match. The CDR3 loop reads CASRGGQRDIQYF. The DNA of the CDR3 is TGTGCCAGCCGAGGGGGCCAGAGGGACATTCAGTACTTC.

This sequence joins TRBV6-2 or TRBV6-3 and TRBJ2-5; no clear D gene. With 0 bases removed from V and 1 base from J, the gap between germline ends came to 24 bases. There are 20 residues in the CDR3. CDR1 and CDR2 from the germline V gene are MNHEY and SVGEGT. CDR3: CASSYSLRKVSHYLQETQYF. The DNA for the CDR3 is TGTGCCAGCAGTTACTCGCTCAGGAAGGTCTCGCATTACCTCCAAGAGACCCAGTACTTC.

The genes are TRBV20-1 and TRBJ2-5; D unclear. The length of the CDR3 is 13 residues. Trimming removed 3 bases from V and 7 bases from J, with 15 bases in between. Germline V gene sequence: CDR1 DFQATT, CDR2 SNEGSKA (reference sequence). The CDR3 protein is CSASLYAVVTQYF. The CDR3 bases are TGCAGTGCTAGTCTATATGCAGTCGTGACCCAGTACTTC.

The rearrangement uses TRBV7-8 and TRBJ2-3, with D hard to call. Per germline, CDR1 SGHVS and CDR2 FQNEAQ. CDR3 length: 15 residues. V gave up 2 bases and J gave up 2 bases, with 11 bases separating them. The CDR3 coding sequence is TGTGCCAGCAGCTTATCGGTATCTTACACAGATACGCAGTATTTT. As protein: CASSLSVSYTDTQYF.

The J gene is TRBJ2-7, the V gene TRBV21-1. TRBV21-1 is described as a pseudogene. This CDR3 is 10 amino acids long. CDR3 sequence: CASSIYEQYF. The CDR3 DNA follows: TGTGCCAGCAGCATATACGAGCAGTACTTC.

This rearrangement joins TRBV20-1 to TRBJ1-5; 11 bases line up with TRBD1. CDR1 and CDR2 (germline): DFQATT, SNEGSKA (reference sequence). After removal of 6 bases from V and 6 bases from J, the junction contained 7 bases not matched to a gene. The CDR3 is 14 residues long. The CDR3 here is CSATGTGGIQPQHF. The DNA of the CDR3 is TGCAGTGCCACCGGGACAGGGGGGATTCAGCCCCAGCATTTT.

A few counts support this clonotype. V and J are TRBV5-1 and TRBJ2-7, with D possibly TRBD1 on 7 matching bases. Trimming removed 7 bases from V and 3 bases from J, with 14 bases in between. CDR3 length: 13 residues. Germline V gene data show CDR1 as SGHRS and CDR2 as YFSETQ. CDR3 DNA sequence: TGCGCCAGCTCCCAGGGGGGTTTCTACGAGCAGTACTTC. Translated: CASSQGGFYEQYF.

This clonotype has more than one count but fewer than ten. The V call is TRBV5-1, the J call TRBJ2-1; D call uncertain. This CDR3 contains 15 residues. Germline V gene sequence: CDR1 SGHRS, CDR2 YFSETQ. Trimming removed 3 bases at V and 0 bases at J, with 10 bases between. The CDR3 DNA sequence: TGCGCCAGCAGCTGGAGCCCTAGCTCCTACAATGAGCAGTTCTTC. Its translation is CASSWSPSSYNEQFF.

In this sample, this clonotype turned up a few times. This chain connects TRBV7-3 to TRBJ2-3, with 9 bases identical to TRBD1. The CDR3 extends over 15 amino acids. The germline gives CDR1 SGHTA, CDR2 FQGTGA. J gave up 4 bases and V 5 bases, and 7 bases lay outside the gene matches. CDR3 sequence (DNA): TGTGCCAGCAGCCTGGGGACAGGGTTGTCAGATACGCAGTATTTT. Amino acids: CASSLGTGLSDTQYF.

This clonotype occurred a few times. This rearrangement joins TRBV6-5 to TRBJ2-1, with 8 positions matching TRBD1. This CDR3 spans 16 amino acids. Trimming took 2 bases from V and 3 from J; bases not matched to a gene: 6. The germline V gene has CDR1 MNHEY and CDR2 SVGAGI. The CDR3 region is CASSYTGTGYYNEQFF. The DNA of the CDR3 is TGTGCCAGCAGTTACACCGGGACAGGTTACTACAATGAGCAGTTCTTC.

This rearrangement joins TRBV29-1 to TRBJ1-2; D gene unclear. Trimming removed 6 bases from V and 3 bases from J, with 20 bases in between. Germline CDR1 and CDR2: SQVTM and ANQGSEA. The CDR3 runs to 15 residues. The DNA of the CDR3 is TGCAGCGTGGGCGGCTCAAGACTCGGCTACTATGGCTACACCTTC. It encodes CSVGGSRLGYYGYTF.

This chain uses TRBV11-2 with TRBJ2-3, with TRBD1 identical over 10 bases. V lost 2 bases to trimming and J lost 4 bases; unmatched junction nucleotides: 15. Per germline, CDR1 SGHAT and CDR2 FQNNGV. CDR3 length: 19 residues. The CDR3 nucleotides read TGTGCCAGCAGCTTAAGAGAACCCCGGCGACAGGGGGCCCCAGATACGCAGTATTTT. Its protein product is CASSLREPRRQGAPDTQYF.